Following are 19 T cell receptor beta chains from one sample sequenced in a study of blood T cells in healthy people across ages. The authors ran a second PCR of roughly 6 to 12 cycles using a sample-barcoded 5' primer and a J-beta primer mix. MiXCR, run by TCRdb on the 5' RACE reads, gives a single entry per CDR3 protein. The data hold 910,000 or so distinct CDR3 sequences, with approximately 50% observed a single time. The sample consisted of blood. The receptors originated from a woman between 55 and 75 years old in good health.

This chain connects TRBV20-1 to TRBJ2-7; D may be TRBD2 (5 bases). TRBJ2-5 matches the DNA end more closely, so the J call is doubtful. In germline, CDR1 is DFQATT, CDR2 SNEGSKA (reference sequence). This CDR3 has 14 amino acids. The CDR3 nucleotides are TGCAGTGCTAGAGATAGGTCTAGCTTTGAGACCCAGTACTTC. Translated, it gives CSARDRSSFETQYF.

This sequence joins TRBV30 and TRBJ2-7, with 7 bases lining up with TRBD2. CDR3 length equals 13 residues. Germline values: CDR1 GTSNPN, CDR2 SVGIG (reference sequence). V lost 3 bases and J lost 4; bases outside the gene matches: 6. CDR3 sequence: CAWSAGVGYEQYF. CDR3 sequence (DNA): TGTGCCTGGAGCGCGGGGGTGGGTTACGAGCAGTACTTC.

Worth noting for this clonotype: This sequence may be a read error, since a much larger clone differs from it by one base. The genes are TRBV18 and TRBJ2-5; 7 bases map to TRBD2. The CDR3 totals 15 residues. CDR1 and CDR2 from the germline V gene are KGHSH and LQKENI. The CDR3 loop reads CAGSPTRESGETQYF. DNA of the CDR3: TGTGCCGGCTCACCAACGCGGGAGTCGGGCGAGACCCAGTACTTC.

The V and J genes are TRBV9 and TRBJ1-2, with 7 positions matching TRBD1. CDR1 is SGDLS and CDR2 is YYNGEE in the germline V gene. CDR3 length equals 13 residues. V lost 3 bases to trimming and J lost 8 bases; unmatched junction nucleotides: 7. CDR3: CASSGDRVMGYTF. CDR3 DNA sequence: TGTGCCAGCAGCGGAGACAGGGTGATGGGCTACACCTTC.

J is TRBJ2-3 and V is TRBV4-1; 9 positions agree with TRBD2. V shed 0 bases and J 3 bases; nucleotides not matched to a gene: 10. This CDR3 comprises 18 residues. Germline V CDR1 and CDR2: MGHRA, YSYEKL. This chain's CDR3 is CASSQERELAGKTDTQYF. CDR3 DNA: TGCGCCAGCAGCCAAGAAAGGGAACTAGCGGGCAAAACAGATACGCAGTATTTT.

This sequence joins TRBV27 and TRBJ2-7; TRBD1 matches 11 bases. The germline CDR1 and CDR2 sequences are MNHEY and SMNVEV (reference sequence). The V and J ends lost 6 bases and 12 bases, in that order; junction bases with no gene match: 10. The CDR3 sequence is 13 residues long. The CDR3 loop reads CASSAGTGGNLYF. CDR3 nucleotides: TGTGCCAGCAGCGCCGGGACAGGGGGTAATCTGTACTTC.

The genes are TRBV7-2 and TRBJ2-5; 7 bases are shared with TRBD1. The CDR3 is made up of 17 amino acids. Germline lookup yields CDR1 SGHTA and CDR2 FQGNSA. The ends lost 3 bases at V and 4 bases at J; junction bases unmatched: 14. DNA of the CDR3: TGTGCCAGCAGCTTCCTGAGGGGGCTTGGTAGATTAGAGACCCAGTACTTC. Amino acid sequence: CASSFLRGLGRLETQYF.

V usage is TRBV28 and J usage is TRBJ2-2; D not certain. Germline V gene sequence: CDR1 MDHEN, CDR2 SYDVKM. V gave up 3 bases and J gave up 4 bases, with 9 bases separating them. This CDR3 region has 14 residues. The CDR3: CASSLPTGTGELFF. The DNA of the CDR3 is TGTGCCAGCAGTTTGCCGACTGGCACCGGGGAGCTGTTTTTT.

For this clonotype: This may stem from a read error, because a much larger clone lies one nucleotide away. This chain links TRBV29-1 with TRBJ2-3; maybe TRBD1 (5 bases). The ends were cut back, 6 bases at V and 0 bases at J, with 10 bases in the middle. This CDR3 comprises 13 residues. CDR1 SQVTM and CDR2 ANQGSEA come from the germline V gene. The CDR3 region is CSVRTTSTDTQYF. CDR3 DNA: TGCAGCGTCAGGACAACTAGCACAGATACGCAGTATTTT.

The chain uses TRBV5-1 and TRBJ2-3; TRBD1 is a possible D gene (5 bases). The CDR3 covers 15 residues. Between the trimmed V and J ends, which lost 4 bases and 4 bases, there was a span of 16 bases. CDR1 is SGHRS, CDR2 YFSETQ, per germline. This CDR3 is CASSTQPRVADTQYF. CDR3 DNA: TGCGCCAGCAGCACCCAACCCAGGGTCGCAGATACGCAGTATTTT.

This chain uses TRBV29-1 with TRBJ2-5; 12 nucleotides agree with TRBD2. V gave up 7 bases and J gave up 4 bases; unmatched junction bases: 13. The CDR3 consists of 16 residues. Germline assignment: CDR1 SQVTM and CDR2 ANQGSEA. The DNA for the CDR3 is TGCAGCGCCGACACCTCAGGGACTAGCGGGCGAGAGACCCAGTACTTC. Protein product: CSADTSGTSGRETQYF.

This clonotype was found a few times. J is TRBJ2-1 and V is TRBV6-2 or TRBV6-3, with TRBD2 identical over 9 bases. Germline CDR1 is MNHEY and CDR2 is SVGEGT. CDR3 size: 16 residues. Losses at the gene ends were 1 base for V and 5 bases for J; bases not matched to a gene: 6. For the CDR3, the DNA is TGTGCCAGCAGTTACTATTCTAGCGGGATGGACAATGAGCAGTTCTTC. Residues: CASSYYSSGMDNEQFF.

The chain employs TRBV5-1 and TRBJ2-1; D gene uncertain. CDR3 size: 13 residues. Germline V gene sequence: CDR1 SGHRS, CDR2 YFSETQ. Trimming removed 3 bases at V and 7 bases at J, with 11 bases between. The CDR3 is CASSSNVGNEQFF. Here the CDR3 DNA reads TGCGCCAGCAGCTCCAATGTAGGGAATGAGCAGTTCTTC.

The chain links TRBV3-1 to TRBJ2-7, with 8 positions matching TRBD2. Germline V lookup: CDR1 LGHDT, CDR2 YNNKEL (reference sequence). Trimming at V came to 0 bases and at J to 10 bases, leaving 8 bases not matched to a gene. This CDR3 region has 14 residues. This CDR3 is CASSQDSAGVSQYF. In nucleotides, the CDR3 is TGTGCCAGCAGCCAAGATTCAGCGGGGGTTTCCCAGTACTTC.

This clonotype was seen once. The genes are TRBV6-1 and TRBJ1-5, with D unresolved. V lost 2 bases to trimming and J lost 5 bases, with 4 bases between them. The CDR3 extends over 12 amino acids. CDR1 and CDR2 (germline): MNHNS, SASEGT. The DNA of the CDR3 is TGTGCCAGCAGTGAATATGATCAGCCCCAGCATTTT. Translation gives CASSEYDQPQHF.

This clonotype was observed a few times. The V gene is TRBV7-8, the J gene TRBJ1-2; tentatively, D is TRBD1 (5 bases). The germline V and J ends were trimmed by 2 bases and 4 bases, with 11 bases remaining between them. The CDR3 contains 14 residues. CDR1 and CDR2 (germline): SGHVS, FQNEAQ. Here the CDR3 reads CASSLTGTGYGYTF. The DNA for the CDR3 is TGTGCCAGCAGCTTAACCGGGACCGGCTATGGCTACACCTTC.

The rearrangement joins TRBV10-3 to TRBJ2-3; the match to TRBD2 covers 10 bases. This CDR3 contains 16 residues. From germline, CDR1 is ENHRY and CDR2 SYGVKD. V gave up 8 bases and J gave up 0 bases; unmatched junction bases: 8. Here the CDR3 DNA reads TGTGCCATCGGGCTAGCGGGAGAAGCTAGCACAGATACGCAGTATTTT. Protein: CAIGLAGEASTDTQYF.

In its sample, this clonotype was seen a few times. V and J are TRBV29-1 and TRBJ1-6; D gene ambiguous. Germline V gives CDR1 SQVTM, CDR2 ANQGSEA. Trimming took 4 bases from V and 7 from J, leaving 11 bases between them. The CDR3 loop spans 13 amino acids. The CDR3 loop reads CSVGETGNSPLHF. CDR3 sequence (DNA): TGCAGCGTTGGGGAGACGGGGAATTCACCCCTCCACTTT. The entire variable domain, with the rest obtained from reference TRBV29-1 and TRBJ1-6, is as follows: SAVISQKPSRDICQRGTSLTIQCQVDSQVTMMFWYRQQPGQSLTLIATANQGSEATYESGFVIDKFPISRPNLTFSTLTVSNMSPEDSSIYLCSVGETGNSPLHFGNGTRLTVT.

This clonotype has just a few counts. The chain couples TRBV7-2 to TRBJ2-1; D is unresolved. The V gene lost 5 bases and the J gene lost 0 bases, with 20 bases spanning the gap. CDR3 size: 18 residues. Per the germline V gene, CDR1 is SGHTA and CDR2 is FQGNSA. CDR3 nucleotide sequence: TGTGCCAGCAGCCATGGGATCGGTGCGGAGCGCTCCTACAATGAGCAGTTCTTC. This codes for CASSHGIGAERSYNEQFF.